This T cell receptor (beta chain) was retrieved from a study of cytomegalovirus exposure and HLA in healthy donors. The CDR3 has 15 amino acids. In germline, CDR1 is MGHRA, CDR2 YSYEKL. J gave up 0 bases and V 5 bases, and 4 bases lay outside the gene matches. Sequenced by immunoSEQ multiplex PCR; TCRdb stores in-frame clones only, minus some. The data contain about 170,000 clones, around 92% of them singletons. Notes on the study in general: Over 150 TCR beta chains were listed as cytomegalovirus-associated. Both high specificity and high sensitivity reportedly marked the classifier's diagnosis of cytomegalovirus status. Rarity marked most TCR sequences, yet some public TCRs occurred in many donors.

As for this clone: Antigen: not known.

Among the 120 or so subjects of the validation cohort, separate from the approximately 660-subject first cohort, were the donors. Specimen: PBMCs. The sequence was collected from a man younger than 35 in good health and CMV-seropositive. This sequence joins TRBV4-1 and TRBJ1-3; 7 bases agree with TRBD1. This CDR3 reads CASSNQGDSGNTIYF. The CDR3 nucleotides read TGCGCCAGCAGCAACCAGGGGGACTCTGGAAACACCATATATTTT.